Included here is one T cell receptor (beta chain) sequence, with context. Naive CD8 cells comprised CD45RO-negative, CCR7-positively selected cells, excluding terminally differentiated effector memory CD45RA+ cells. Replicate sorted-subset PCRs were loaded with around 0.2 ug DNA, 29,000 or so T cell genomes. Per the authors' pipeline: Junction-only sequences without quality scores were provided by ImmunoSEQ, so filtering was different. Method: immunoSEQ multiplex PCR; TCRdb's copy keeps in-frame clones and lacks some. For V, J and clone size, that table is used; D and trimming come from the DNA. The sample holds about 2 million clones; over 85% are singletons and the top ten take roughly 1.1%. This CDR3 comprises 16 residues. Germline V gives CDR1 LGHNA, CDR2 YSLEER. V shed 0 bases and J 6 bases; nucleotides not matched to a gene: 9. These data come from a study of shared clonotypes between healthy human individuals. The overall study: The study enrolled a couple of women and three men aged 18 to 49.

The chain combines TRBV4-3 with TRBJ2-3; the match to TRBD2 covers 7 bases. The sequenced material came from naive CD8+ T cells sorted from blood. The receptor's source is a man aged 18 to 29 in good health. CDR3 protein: CASSQDPAGVMDTQYF. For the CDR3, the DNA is TGCGCCAGCAGCCAAGATCCGGCGGGAGTAATGGATACGCAGTATTTT.